One and the same sample provided the 2 T cell receptor beta chains below, sequenced in a study of blood T cell repertoires in COVID-19. Method: immunoSEQ multiplex PCR; TCRdb's copy keeps in-frame clones and lacks some. Of approximately 270,000 clones in the sample, approximately 90% are singletons; the top ten hold roughly 3.9%. The sample was PBMCs or T cells enriched from blood (not recorded which). These receptors were collected from a woman in her 30s with acute COVID-19.

The V and J genes are TRBV3-1 (or the pseudogene TRBV3-2) and TRBJ2-7, with D perhaps TRBD2 (6 bases). The CDR3 length is 16 residues. Germline V CDR1 and CDR2: LGHDT, YNNKEL (reference sequence). With 0 bases removed from V and 0 bases from J, the gap between germline ends came to 12 bases. CDR3 DNA sequence: TGTGCCAGCAGCCAAGAAAGTCAGACTAGCTCCTACGAGCAGTACTTC. It translates to CASSQESQTSSYEQYF.

V is TRBV25-1 and J is TRBJ1-6; D unresolved. Trimming stripped 1 base from V and 7 bases from J, with 8 bases between. This CDR3 is built from 14 residues. Germline assignment: CDR1 MGHDK and CDR2 SYGVNS. The CDR3 loop reads CASSELPENSPLHF. The CDR3 bases are TGTGCCAGCAGTGAATTGCCGGAGAATTCACCCCTCCACTTT.